This is a list of T cell receptor beta chains from one sample in a study of blood T cell repertoires in COVID-19. Libraries were prepared by immunoSEQ multiplex PCR; TCRdb keeps only in-frame clonotypes and omits some of them. The table shows some 180,000 clones, with 65% to 85% occurring only once. The sequenced sample consisted of peripheral blood. Every receptor here comes from a woman in her 70s who had recovered from COVID-19. Each CDR3 is given with its conserved first and last residue. The order of the fields is CDR3 protein, J gene, V gene, D gene. The D gene is left open where the match is weak.

CASSLGGGNKIYGYTF	TRBJ1-2	TRBV7-2	.
CASSVATQAIPYEQYF	TRBJ2-7	TRBV9	.
CASSEPARTQYF	TRBJ2-5	TRBV25-1	.
CASSWTGTHYGYTF	TRBJ1-2	TRBV5-4	TRBD1
CASTPYQETQYF	TRBJ2-5	TRBV6-5	.
CASGRQGETEAFF	TRBJ1-1	TRBV3-1/TRBV3-2	TRBD1
CASSFSGNTEAFF	TRBJ1-1	TRBV7-3	.
CASSRGDMREKLFF	TRBJ1-4	TRBV5-6	.
CAISSRTGRDEQFF	TRBJ2-1	TRBV10-3	.
CASSFRAGNTIYF	TRBJ1-3	TRBV12-3/TRBV12-4	.
CASSPRGGRTEAFF	TRBJ1-1	TRBV25-1	.
CASSDGRQGAVTNYGYTF	TRBJ1-2	TRBV18	.
CSVEVARGYTF	TRBJ1-2	TRBV29-1	.
CASSHSYEQYF	TRBJ2-7	TRBV27	.
CASSVEGTGVGEKLFF	TRBJ1-4	TRBV9	TRBD1
CASSLFGNEKLFF	TRBJ1-4	TRBV12-3/TRBV12-4	.